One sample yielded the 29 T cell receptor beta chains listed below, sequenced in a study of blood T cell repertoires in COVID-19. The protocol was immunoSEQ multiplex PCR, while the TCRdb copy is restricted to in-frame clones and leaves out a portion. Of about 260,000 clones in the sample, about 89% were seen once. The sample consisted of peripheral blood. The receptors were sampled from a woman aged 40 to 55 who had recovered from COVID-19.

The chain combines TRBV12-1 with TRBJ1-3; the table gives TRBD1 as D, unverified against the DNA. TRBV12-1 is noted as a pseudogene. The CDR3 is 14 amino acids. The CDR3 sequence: CASSFRTPGNTIYF. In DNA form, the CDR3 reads TGTGCCAGCAGCTTCAGGACACCAGGAAACACCATATATTTT.

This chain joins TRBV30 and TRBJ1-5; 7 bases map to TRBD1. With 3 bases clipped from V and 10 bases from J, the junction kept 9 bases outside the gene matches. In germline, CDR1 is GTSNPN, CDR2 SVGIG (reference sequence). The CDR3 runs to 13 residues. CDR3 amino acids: CAWSWDSSPPQHF. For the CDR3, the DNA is TGTGCCTGGAGCTGGGACAGCTCACCCCCCCAGCATTTT.

The CDR3 region is CASSWTFTDTQYF. CDR3 nucleotide sequence: TGTGCCAGCAGCTGGACTTTCACAGATACGCAGTATTTT. The V and J genes are TRBV7-6 and TRBJ2-3; a weak D match, TRBD2 (5 bases). CDR1 is SGHVS, CDR2 FNYEAQ, per germline. With 4 bases removed from V and 2 bases from J, the gap between germline ends came to 7 bases. The CDR3 length is 13 residues.

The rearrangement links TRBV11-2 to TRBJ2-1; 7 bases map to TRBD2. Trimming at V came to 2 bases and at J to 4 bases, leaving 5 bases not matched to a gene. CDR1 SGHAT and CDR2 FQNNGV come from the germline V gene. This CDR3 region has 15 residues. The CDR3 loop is CASSLLRGRYNEQFF. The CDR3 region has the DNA TGTGCCAGCAGCTTATTGCGGGGGAGATACAATGAGCAGTTCTTC.

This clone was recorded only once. The CDR3 DNA reads as TGTGCCAGCAGCTTGGGGACCAGGGGACTAGTCTCAGAGACCCAGTACTTC. Translated, it gives CASSLGTRGLVSETQYF. The V call is TRBV7-2, the J call TRBJ2-5, with 8 bases fitting TRBD2. The germline V gene encodes CDR1 SGHTA and CDR2 FQGNSA. The junction had 13 bases not matched to a gene; V was cut back by 3 bases and J by 4 bases. This CDR3 is 17 amino acids long. The full variable domain, rest sourced from reference TRBV7-2 and TRBJ2-5, is GAGVSQSPSNKVTEKGKDVELRCDPISGHTALYWYRQSLGQGLEFLIYFQGNSAPDKSGLPSDRFSAERTGGSVSTLTIQRTQQEDSAVYLCASSLGTRGLVSETQYFGPGTRLLVL.

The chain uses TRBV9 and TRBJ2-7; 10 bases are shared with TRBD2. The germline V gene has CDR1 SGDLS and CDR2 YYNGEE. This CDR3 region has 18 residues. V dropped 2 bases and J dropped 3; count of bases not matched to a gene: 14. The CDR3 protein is CASSVGPPSGGASYEQYF. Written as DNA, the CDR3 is TGTGCCAGCAGCGTCGGGCCCCCTAGCGGGGGCGCCAGCTACGAGCAGTACTTC. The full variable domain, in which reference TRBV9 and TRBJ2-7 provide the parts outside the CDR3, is DSGVTQTPKHLITATGQRVTLRCSPRSGDLSVYWYQQSLDQGLQFLIQYYNGEERAKGNILERFSAQQFPDLHSELNLSSLELGDSALYFCASSVGPPSGGASYEQYFGPGTRLTVT.

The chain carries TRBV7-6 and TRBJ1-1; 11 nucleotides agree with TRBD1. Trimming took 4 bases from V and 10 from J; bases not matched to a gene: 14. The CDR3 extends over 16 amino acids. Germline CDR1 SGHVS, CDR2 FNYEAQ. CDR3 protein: CASSSMGTGTGGGAFF. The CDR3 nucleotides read TGTGCCAGCAGCTCTATGGGGACCGGGACAGGGGGAGGAGCTTTCTTT.

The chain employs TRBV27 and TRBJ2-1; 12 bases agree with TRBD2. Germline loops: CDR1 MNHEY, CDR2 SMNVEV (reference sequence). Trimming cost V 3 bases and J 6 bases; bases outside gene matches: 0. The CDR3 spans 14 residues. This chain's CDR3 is CASSLTSGGNEQFF. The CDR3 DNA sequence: TGTGCCAGCAGTTTGACTAGCGGGGGCAATGAGCAGTTCTTC.

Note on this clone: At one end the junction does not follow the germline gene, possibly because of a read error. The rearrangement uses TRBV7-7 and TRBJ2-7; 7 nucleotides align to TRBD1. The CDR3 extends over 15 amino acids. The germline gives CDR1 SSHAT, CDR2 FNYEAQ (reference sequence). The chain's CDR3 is CASSLDRDSAYEQYF. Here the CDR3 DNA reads TGTGCTAGCAGCTTAGATCGGGACAGCGCCTACGAGCAGTACTTC.

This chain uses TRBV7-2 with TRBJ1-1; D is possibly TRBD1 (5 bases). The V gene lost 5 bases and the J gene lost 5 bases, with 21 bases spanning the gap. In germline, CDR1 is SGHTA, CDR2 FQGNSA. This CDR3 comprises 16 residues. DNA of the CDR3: TGTGCCAGCAGCCCTCGACAGAACCTACGGGGGACTGAAGCTTTCTTT. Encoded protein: CASSPRQNLRGTEAFF.

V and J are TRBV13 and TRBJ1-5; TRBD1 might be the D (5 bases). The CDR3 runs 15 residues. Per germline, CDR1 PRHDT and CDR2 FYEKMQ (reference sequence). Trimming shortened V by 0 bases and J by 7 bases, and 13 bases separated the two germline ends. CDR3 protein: CASSLGAREGQPQHF. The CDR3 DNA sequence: TGTGCCAGCAGCTTAGGGGCCAGGGAGGGACAGCCCCAGCATTTT.

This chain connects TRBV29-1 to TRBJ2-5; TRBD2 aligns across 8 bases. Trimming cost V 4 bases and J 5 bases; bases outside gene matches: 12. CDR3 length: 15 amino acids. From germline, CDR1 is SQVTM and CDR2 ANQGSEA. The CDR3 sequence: CSVVRRGASTETQYF. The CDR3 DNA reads TGCAGCGTTGTTAGGCGGGGGGCCTCTACGGAGACCCAGTACTTC.

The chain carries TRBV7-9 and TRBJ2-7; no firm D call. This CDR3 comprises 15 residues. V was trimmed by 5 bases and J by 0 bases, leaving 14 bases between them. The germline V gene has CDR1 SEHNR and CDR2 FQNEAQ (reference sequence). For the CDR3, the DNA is TGTGCCAGCAGCCACGACCCAGGTTCCTCCTACGAGCAGTACTTC. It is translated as CASSHDPGSSYEQYF.

Written as DNA, the CDR3 is TGTGCCAGCAACCTGGACAGCTCCTATAATTCACCCCTCCACTTT. Translation gives CASNLDSSYNSPLHF. The chain is built from TRBV6-5 and TRBJ1-6; tentatively, D is TRBD1 (6 bases). Looked up from germline, CDR1 is MNHEY and CDR2 is SVGAGI. V was clipped by 7 bases and J by 0 bases, with 10 bases between them. The CDR3 sequence is 15 residues long.

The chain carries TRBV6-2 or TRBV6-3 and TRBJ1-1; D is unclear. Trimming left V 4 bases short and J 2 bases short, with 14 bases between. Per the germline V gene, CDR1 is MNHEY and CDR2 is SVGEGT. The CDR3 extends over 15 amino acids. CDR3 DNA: TGTGCCAGCAGTTTCAGAGGATGGGTTAACACTGAAGCTTTCTTT. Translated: CASSFRGWVNTEAFF.

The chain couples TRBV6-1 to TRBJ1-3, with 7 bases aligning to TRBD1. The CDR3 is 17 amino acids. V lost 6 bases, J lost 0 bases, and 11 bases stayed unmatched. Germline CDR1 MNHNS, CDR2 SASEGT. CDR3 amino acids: CASSEMGQLGSGNTIYF. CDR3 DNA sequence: TGTGCCAGCAGCGAAATGGGACAGCTTGGCTCTGGAAACACCATATATTTT.

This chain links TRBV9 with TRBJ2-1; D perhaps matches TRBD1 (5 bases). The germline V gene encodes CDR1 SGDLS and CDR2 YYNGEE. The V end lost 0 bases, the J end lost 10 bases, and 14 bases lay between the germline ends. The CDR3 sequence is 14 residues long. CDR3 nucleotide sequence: TGTGCCAGCAGCGTAGCTCTTAGGGGTAGCGAGCAGTTCTTC. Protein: CASSVALRGSEQFF.

The DNA for the CDR3 is TGTGCCTGGAGTCTTACAGGGATTTCACCCCTCCACTTT. Translated: CAWSLTGISPLHF. The rearrangement joins TRBV30 to TRBJ1-6, with D perhaps TRBD1 (6 bases). V was cut by 2 bases and J by 9 bases, with 11 bases left in between. CDR3 size: 13 residues. Per the germline V gene, CDR1 is GTSNPN and CDR2 is SVGIG (reference sequence).

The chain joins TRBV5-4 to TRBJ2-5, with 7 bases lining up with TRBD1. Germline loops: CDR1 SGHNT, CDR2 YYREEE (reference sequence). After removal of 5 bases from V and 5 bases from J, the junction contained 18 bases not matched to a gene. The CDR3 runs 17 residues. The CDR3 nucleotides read TGTGCCAGCAGAGACCCAGCCCAGGGGGTTATTGGCGAGACCCAGTACTTC. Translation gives CASRDPAQGVIGETQYF.

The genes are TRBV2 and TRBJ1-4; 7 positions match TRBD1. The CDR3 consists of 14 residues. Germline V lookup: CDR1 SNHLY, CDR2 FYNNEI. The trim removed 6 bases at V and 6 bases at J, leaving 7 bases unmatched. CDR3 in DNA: TGTGCCAGCAGCTCCGGGACAGCGTATGAAAAACTGTTTTTT. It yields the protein CASSSGTAYEKLFF.

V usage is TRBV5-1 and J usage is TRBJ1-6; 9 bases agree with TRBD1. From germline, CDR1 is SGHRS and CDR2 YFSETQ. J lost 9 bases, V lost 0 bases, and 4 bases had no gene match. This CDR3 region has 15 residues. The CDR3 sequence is CASSLEGQGGSPLHF. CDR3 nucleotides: TGCGCCAGCAGCTTGGAGGGACAGGGCGGTTCACCCCTCCACTTT.

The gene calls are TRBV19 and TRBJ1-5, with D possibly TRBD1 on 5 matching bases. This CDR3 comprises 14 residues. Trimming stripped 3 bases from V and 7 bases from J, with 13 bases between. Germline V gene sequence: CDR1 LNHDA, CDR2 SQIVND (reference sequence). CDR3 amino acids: CASSIGGDGQPQHF. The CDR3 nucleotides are TGTGCCAGTAGTATTGGAGGGGACGGGCAGCCCCAGCATTTT. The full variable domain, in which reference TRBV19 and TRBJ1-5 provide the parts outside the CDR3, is DGGITQSPKYLFRKEGQNVTLSCEQNLNHDAMYWYRQDPGQGLRLIYYSQIVNDFQKGDIAEGYSVSREKKESFPLTVTSAQKNPTAFYLCASSIGGDGQPQHFGDGTRLSIL.

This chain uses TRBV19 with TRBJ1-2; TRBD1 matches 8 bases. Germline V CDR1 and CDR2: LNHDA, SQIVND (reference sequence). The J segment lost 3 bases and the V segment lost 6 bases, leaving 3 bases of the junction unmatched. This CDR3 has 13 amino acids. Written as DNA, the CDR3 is TGTGCCAGTAGACCGACAGGGGACTATGGCTACACCTTC. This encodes CASRPTGDYGYTF.

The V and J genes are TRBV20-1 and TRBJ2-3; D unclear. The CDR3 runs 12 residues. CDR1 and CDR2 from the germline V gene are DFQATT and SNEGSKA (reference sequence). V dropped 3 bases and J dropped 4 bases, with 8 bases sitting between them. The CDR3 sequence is CSASSAADTQYF. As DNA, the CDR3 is TGCAGTGCTAGTTCTGCGGCAGATACGCAGTATTTT.

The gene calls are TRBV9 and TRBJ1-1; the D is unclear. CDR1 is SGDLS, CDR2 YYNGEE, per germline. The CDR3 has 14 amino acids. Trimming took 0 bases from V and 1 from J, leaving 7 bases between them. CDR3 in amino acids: CASSVGSGNTEAFF. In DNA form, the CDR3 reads TGTGCCAGCAGCGTAGGGAGCGGGAACACTGAAGCTTTCTTT.

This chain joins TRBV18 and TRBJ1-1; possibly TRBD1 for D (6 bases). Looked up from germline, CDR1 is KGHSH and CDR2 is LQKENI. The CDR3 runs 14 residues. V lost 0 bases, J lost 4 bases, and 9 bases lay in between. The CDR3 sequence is CASSPPGQGTEAFF. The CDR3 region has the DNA TGTGCCAGCTCACCACCGGGACAAGGCACTGAAGCTTTCTTT.

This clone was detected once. The CDR3 DNA sequence: TGCAGTGCTAGTAAGGGGCTCGGTGAAAAACTGTTTTTT. It encodes CSASKGLGEKLFF. The chain recombines TRBV20-1 with TRBJ1-4; weak D call: TRBD1 (5 bases). V lost 3 bases, J lost 7 bases, and 12 bases lay in between. Germline V gene lookup returns CDR1 DFQATT and CDR2 SNEGSKA (reference sequence). CDR3 size: 13 residues.

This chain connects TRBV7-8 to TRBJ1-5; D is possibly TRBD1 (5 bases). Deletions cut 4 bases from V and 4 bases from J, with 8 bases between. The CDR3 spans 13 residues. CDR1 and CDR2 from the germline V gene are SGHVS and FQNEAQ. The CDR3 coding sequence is TGTGCCAGCAGCTACTACAGGAATCAGCCCCAGCATTTT. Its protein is CASSYYRNQPQHF.

CDR3 amino acids: CASSPGTSGGLGDEQFF. Written as DNA, the CDR3 is TGTGCCAGCAGCCCGGGGACTAGCGGGGGGTTGGGCGATGAGCAGTTCTTC. This chain joins TRBV11-2 and TRBJ2-1; 15 bases align to TRBD2. The V gene's germline CDR1 is SGHAT and CDR2 FQNNGV. The CDR3 is 17 amino acids. The J segment lost 8 bases and the V segment lost 5 bases, leaving 10 bases of the junction unmatched.